This T cell receptor (beta chain) was recovered during a study of cytomegalovirus exposure and HLA in healthy donors. Study-level results: Upon later analysis, HLA-associated TCR beta chains proved more clonally expanded than other, equally common chains.

The CDR3 consists of 12 residues. Germline CDR1 is LNHDA and CDR2 is SQIVND (reference sequence). Trimming stripped 8 bases from V and 2 bases from J, with 6 bases between. With 60 Vbeta and 13 Jbeta primers, the PCR was carried out. TCRdb's copy holds only in-frame clones and misses some; the assay was immunoSEQ multiplex PCR. The data show around 190,000 clones, roughly 80% seen once. This clone was seen just once. Antigen unknown. The rearrangement links TRBV19 to TRBJ2-2; D perhaps matches TRBD1 (5 bases). The sample comprised PBMCs. This receptor was identified in a woman aged 18-29 years in good health and CMV-seronegative. CDR3 DNA sequence: TGTGCCAGTGACAGAAACACCGGGGAGCTGTTTTTT. This codes for CASDRNTGELFF. The variable domain in full, with the rest retrieved from reference TRBV19 and TRBJ2-2, is DGGITQSPKYLFRKEGQNVTLSCEQNLNHDAMYWYRQDPGQGLRLIYYSQIVNDFQKGDIAEGYSVSREKKESFPLTVTSAQKNPTAFYLCASDRNTGELFFGEGSRLTVL.